This T cell receptor beta chain was sequenced for a study of blood T cells in healthy people across ages. Primed by a sample-barcoded 5' primer and a J-beta primer mix, a second PCR proceeded for roughly 7 to 12 cycles. A 12-random-nucleotide template-switch adaptor tagged each cDNA molecule. TCRdb processed the 5' RACE reads anew with MiXCR; each CDR3 protein has one entry. Of about 1 million distinct CDR3 sequences detected, less than 50% appear once; the ten largest clones hold 18%. Germline-derived CDR1 and CDR2 are SGDLS and YYNGEE. The CDR3 covers 13 residues. Unmatched junction bases numbered 6, after V lost 4 bases and J lost 7 bases. Every sample had a minimum of 6 million PBMCs isolated.

The J gene is TRBJ1-2, the V gene TRBV9; 8 bases fit TRBD1. The sequence was obtained from a woman aged 55-70 years in good health. The sample comprised blood. CDR3 nucleotides: TGTGCCAGCAGCCCAGGACAGGGCCCTGGCTACACCTTC. It yields the protein CASSPGQGPGYTF.